What follows is one T cell receptor beta chain and its context. Its specificity is unknown. Only in-frame clones appear in the TCRdb table, and some are missing; sequencing was by immunoSEQ multiplex PCR. The sample yields fewer than 850,000 clones, approximately 79% seen once. V was cut by 3 bases and J by 2 bases, with 10 bases left in between. This CDR3 has 14 residues. Germline assignment: CDR1 SGHAT and CDR2 FQNNGV. This record belongs to a study of shared clonotypes between healthy human individuals. Study at large: CD4 naive and CD4 memory each took three plates per donor, while CD8 naive took two and CD8 memory one.

From CD4+ cells came CD45RA+ naive and CD45RA-negative memory subsets. Findings of the study overall: Researchers sampled only blood; tissue repertoires likely differ. Clonotypes that were shared across a handful of donors made up approximately 5% of naive CD4 clonotypes.

Sample: memory CD4+ T cells sorted from blood. Subset described: CD45RA-negative fraction. This clonotype was sampled from a woman aged 25 to 39 in good health. The rearrangement uses TRBV11-2 and TRBJ1-1; no clear D. The CDR3 DNA sequence: TGTGCCAGCAGCTTTGCCACGTATAACACTGAAGCTTTCTTT. Its translation is CASSFATYNTEAFF.